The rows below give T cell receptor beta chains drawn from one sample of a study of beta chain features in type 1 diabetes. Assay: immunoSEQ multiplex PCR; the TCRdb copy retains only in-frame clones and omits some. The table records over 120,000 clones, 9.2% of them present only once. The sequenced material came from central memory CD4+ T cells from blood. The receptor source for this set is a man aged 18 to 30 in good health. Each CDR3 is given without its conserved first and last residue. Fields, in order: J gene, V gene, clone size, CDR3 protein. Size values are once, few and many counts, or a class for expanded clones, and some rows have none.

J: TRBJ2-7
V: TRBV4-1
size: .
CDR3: ASSRTSGGAYEQY

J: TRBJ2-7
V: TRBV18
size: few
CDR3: ASSPGQSYEQY

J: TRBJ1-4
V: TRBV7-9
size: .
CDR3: AWRATGLATNEKLF

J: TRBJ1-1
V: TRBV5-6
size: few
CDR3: AISLGQLRLDEAF

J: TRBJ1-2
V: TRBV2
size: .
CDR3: ASSAFGYT

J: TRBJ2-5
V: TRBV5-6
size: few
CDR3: ASILAGGPGETQY

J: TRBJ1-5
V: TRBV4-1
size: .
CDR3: ASSYNRQTNQPQH

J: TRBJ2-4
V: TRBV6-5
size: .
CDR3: ASSYLRTGKNIQY

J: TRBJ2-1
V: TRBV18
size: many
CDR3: ASSPTATSGYNEQF

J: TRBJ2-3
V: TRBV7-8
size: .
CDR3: ASSPHLGTDTQY

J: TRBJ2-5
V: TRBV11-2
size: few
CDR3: ASSSPSGGYQETQY

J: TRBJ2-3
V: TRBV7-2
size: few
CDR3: ASTTRTLTDTQY

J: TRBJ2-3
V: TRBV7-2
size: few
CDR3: ASSLERGGTDTQY

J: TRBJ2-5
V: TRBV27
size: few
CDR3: ASSPGTGPQETQY

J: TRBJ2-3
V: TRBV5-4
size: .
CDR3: ASSLASAGGAADTQY

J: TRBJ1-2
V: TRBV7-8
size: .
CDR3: ASSLGQGANGYT

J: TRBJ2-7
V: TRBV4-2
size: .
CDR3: ASSQVEGSSYEQY

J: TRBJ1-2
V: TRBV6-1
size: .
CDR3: ASSEGGGSGYT